This TCR beta chain was sequenced for a study of glioma-infiltrating T cells. Study-wide findings and caveats: Very few CDR3 sequences were shared between tissue and blood. Gliomas, especially low-grade, showed above-expected tissue-blood divergence; non-neoplastic patients showed below.

TCR alpha and beta CDR3 regions were amplified from RNA using iRepertoire nested multiplex PCR. For one-step reverse transcription and amplification, 100-400 ng of tissue mRNA or PBMC total RNA was used. TCRdb called the multiplex PCR reads again in MiXCR, with one record for every CDR3 protein. Of 100,000 to 150,000 distinct CDR3 sequences in the sample, 20% to 25% were seen once. The table lists this clonotype with many counts. Its antigen is not known. The TCR originated in a human donor with low-grade glioma or glioblastoma, undergoing nonglioma brain surgery, or in good health (not recorded which). The sample was glioma tissue, nonneoplastic brain tissue, or PBMCs (not recorded which).

CDR3 amino acids: CASSQPGQGEQPQHF. Here the CDR3 DNA reads TGTGCCAGCAGCCAACCGGGACAGGGTGAACAGCCCCAGCATTTT. J is TRBJ1-5 and V is TRBV3-1, with 9 bases that match TRBD1. Germline V gene sequence: CDR1 LGHDT, CDR2 YNNKEL (reference sequence). Trimming cost V 2 bases and J 7 bases; bases outside gene matches: 6. The CDR3 runs to 15 residues. The full variable domain, its missing parts supplied by reference TRBV3-1 and TRBJ1-5, is DTAVSQTPKYLVTQMGNDKSIKCEQNLGHDTMYWYKQDSKKFLKIMFSYNNKELIINETVPNRFSPKSPDKAHLNLHINSLELGDSAVYFCASSQPGQGEQPQHFGDGTRLSIL.